This T cell receptor beta chain comes out of a study of blood T cell repertoires in COVID-19 (dated by TCRdb to about 2020). Study-level background: Samples covering the acute and convalescent phases of COVID-19 were provided by collaborators in the United States, Italy and Spain. The prospective study material was composed of cDNA or gDNA derived from T cells, B-cell-depleted T cells, or PBMCs. Subjects who had been exposed to COVID-19, were actively infected with it, or had recovered from it provided the deeply sampled blood TCRbeta repertoires that made up the dataset. The repertoires were released in a freely available public database intended as a resource for research on the immune response to SARS-CoV-2. The samples were drawn from two sources: the first 160 participants of the ongoing ImmuneRACE study, and over 950 subjects contributed by 6 global collaborators. A de-identified subject ID, COVID-19 status, age in years and sex were almost always included in the sample metadata. Where available, HLA class I and class II types were taken from metadata supplied by the sample provider and were not determined by assay-based typing. Paper-wide results and their limitations: How much clinical and demographic metadata was included differed by source and by participant, and the metadata was provided uncurated.

The immunoSEQ Assay, a bias-controlled multiplex PCR, was used to amplify TCRbeta CDR3 regions from genomic DNA. The paper's processing steps were these. Nucleated cell counts per sample were estimated from amplification of reference gene primers within the assay. To quantify the absolute abundance of each unique TCRbeta CDR3 rearrangement, sequence reads were collapsed and filtered. For each sample, productive Simpson clonality was calculated by taking the square root of Simpson's diversity index across productive rearrangements. This is the immuneACCESS table as TCRdb keeps it, with only in-frame sequences that have V and J called. A part of the clones is gone; compared with another copy, unresolved V genes explain less than half, and the rest is unexplained. V and J calls and clone size are as listed in that table; D and trimming were resolved from the DNA. Counted in this sample were 200,000 to 300,000 clones; around 87% of them appeared once. Roughly 4.9% of the sample goes to the ten largest clones.

Clipping removes 0 bases from V and 7 bases from J, with 10 as the unmatched junction base count. The CDR3, cysteine through phenylalanine, is 16 amino acids long. Only the CDR3 region is kept as DNA, spanning 48 bases read in frame from base 1. From a lookup of the germline V gene (reference sequence), CDR1 and CDR2 are LNHNV and YYDKDF. Comment on this clone: The antigen it binds to is not known. The input lacks base qualities; no much larger clone sits a single base away.

One collaborating source in Seattle enrolled patients while the patients were actively infected and followed the patients over time throughout the course of disease. Each collaborating institution followed its own protocols to collect whole blood in K2EDTA tubes. For TCRbeta analysis, collaborators shipped samples in one of three forms: frozen whole blood, isolated PBMCs, or DNA extracted from either of those sample types. The sample consisted of peripheral blood. This receptor was identified in a woman aged 60 to 75 with COVID-19, enrolled during active disease. The rearranged segments are TRBV15 and TRBJ1-2; the junction holds 8 bases that match TRBD1. The nucleotides are TGTGCCACCAGCAGAGATGAGGCAGGGGGCGCTGGTGGCTACACCTTC. Its translation is CATSRDEAGGAGGYTF.